These T cell receptor beta chains were read from a single sample in a study of T cell clones after liver transplantation. TCRdb's table, derived via immunoSEQ multiplex PCR, lists solely in-frame clones and lacks some. This table holds some 75,000 clones, 80% found once. The sample consisted of CD4+ T cells from blood, taken before liver transplant. All receptors derive from a human donor who received a liver transplant. Each CDR3 is given with its conserved first and last residue. The order of the fields is J gene, V gene, CDR3 length, D gene, clone size, CDR3 protein, CDR3 DNA. A D gene is named only where the DNA matches it firmly. Only some rows state a clone size, as once, few, many or a class for expanded clones.

J gene: TRBJ1-2
V gene: TRBV30
CDR3 length: 12
D gene: -
clone size: -
CDR3 protein: CAWSWGSGGYTF
CDR3 DNA: TGTGCCTGGAGTTGGGGATCGGGCGGCTACACCTTC

J gene: TRBJ2-1
V gene: TRBV11-3
CDR3 length: 15
D gene: TRBD2
clone size: -
CDR3 protein: CASSLGSGRYNEQFF
CDR3 DNA: TGTGCCAGCAGCTTAGGTAGCGGGAGATACAATGAGCAGTTCTTC

J gene: TRBJ2-5
V gene: TRBV5-1
CDR3 length: 17
D gene: -
clone size: -
CDR3 protein: CASSSGRGGPYQETQYF
CDR3 DNA: TGCGCCAGCAGCTCGGGCAGGGGGGGACCGTACCAAGAGACCCAGTACTTC

J gene: TRBJ2-3
V gene: TRBV10-1
CDR3 length: 14
D gene: -
clone size: -
CDR3 protein: CASSPKSSTDTQYF
CDR3 DNA: TGCGCCAGCAGTCCCAAGTCTAGCACAGATACGCAGTATTTT

J gene: TRBJ2-2
V gene: TRBV7-2
CDR3 length: 15
D gene: TRBD1
clone size: -
CDR3 protein: CASSFPTQGTGELFF
CDR3 DNA: TGTGCCAGCAGCTTCCCGACACAGGGGACCGGGGAGCTGTTTTTT

J gene: TRBJ2-1
V gene: TRBV5-1
CDR3 length: 15
D gene: -
clone size: once
CDR3 protein: CASSLVSGSYNEQFF
CDR3 DNA: TGCGCCAGCAGCTTGGTAAGCGGCAGCTACAATGAGCAGTTCTTC

J gene: TRBJ2-2
V gene: TRBV5-1
CDR3 length: 16
D gene: -
clone size: once
CDR3 protein: CASSLQTGANTGELFF
CDR3 DNA: TGCGCCAGCAGCTTACAGACAGGAGCGAACACCGGGGAGCTGTTTTTT

J gene: TRBJ2-7
V gene: TRBV6-1
CDR3 length: 15
D gene: -
clone size: -
CDR3 protein: CASTTRAVYSYEQYF
CDR3 DNA: TGTGCCAGCACCACCAGGGCAGTCTATTCCTACGAGCAGTACTTC

J gene: TRBJ2-1
V gene: TRBV10-3
CDR3 length: 18
D gene: TRBD2
clone size: -
CDR3 protein: CAISVSNGLAGPDNEQFF
CDR3 DNA: TGTGCCATCAGTGTTAGCAACGGACTAGCGGGACCTGACAATGAGCAGTTCTTC

J gene: TRBJ2-1
V gene: TRBV5-1
CDR3 length: 17
D gene: TRBD2
clone size: -
CDR3 protein: CASSTGLAGADYNEQFF
CDR3 DNA: TGCGCCAGCAGCACGGGACTAGCGGGAGCCGACTACAATGAGCAGTTCTTC

J gene: TRBJ1-5
V gene: TRBV5-1
CDR3 length: 14
D gene: -
clone size: -
CDR3 protein: CASSSQGGAQPQHF
CDR3 DNA: TGCGCCAGCAGCTCTCAAGGGGGGGCTCAGCCCCAGCATTTT

J gene: TRBJ1-5
V gene: TRBV28
CDR3 length: 15
D gene: -
clone size: -
CDR3 protein: CASSLPTRDAQPQHF
CDR3 DNA: TGTGCCAGCAGTCTACCTACCCGGGACGCTCAGCCCCAGCATTTT

J gene: TRBJ1-1
V gene: TRBV28
CDR3 length: 15
D gene: -
clone size: -
CDR3 protein: CASSPRGRVNTEAFF
CDR3 DNA: TGTGCCAGCAGTCCGCGGGGGCGGGTGAACACTGAAGCTTTCTTT

J gene: TRBJ2-7
V gene: TRBV5-4
CDR3 length: 16
D gene: TRBD2
clone size: few
CDR3 protein: CASSLGEAGVIHEQYF
CDR3 DNA: TGTGCCAGCAGCTTAGGTGAGGCGGGAGTCATCCACGAGCAGTACTTC

J gene: TRBJ2-6
V gene: TRBV5-1
CDR3 length: 16
D gene: TRBD2
clone size: few
CDR3 protein: CASSLSGRAGANVLTF
CDR3 DNA: TGCGCCAGCAGCTTGTCAGGGAGGGCTGGGGCCAACGTCCTGACTTTC

J gene: TRBJ2-5
V gene: TRBV29-1
CDR3 length: 13
D gene: -
clone size: -
CDR3 protein: CSVVERGQETQYF
CDR3 DNA: TGCAGCGTTGTTGAGAGGGGGCAAGAGACCCAGTACTTC

J gene: TRBJ2-5
V gene: TRBV7-8
CDR3 length: 18
D gene: -
clone size: -
CDR3 protein: CASRGLGRGGGRQETQYF
CDR3 DNA: TGTGCCAGCAGGGGACTCGGCCGAGGGGGCGGGAGACAAGAGACCCAGTACTTC

J gene: TRBJ1-1
V gene: TRBV5-6
CDR3 length: 14
D gene: -
clone size: -
CDR3 protein: CASSFSRRNTEAFF
CDR3 DNA: TGTGCCAGCAGCTTCAGCCGGCGGAACACTGAAGCTTTCTTT

J gene: TRBJ1-2
V gene: TRBV2
CDR3 length: 14
D gene: TRBD1
clone size: -
CDR3 protein: CASRGTVPTHGYTF
CDR3 DNA: TGTGCCAGCAGAGGGACAGTCCCTACCCATGGCTACACCTTC

J gene: TRBJ2-5
V gene: TRBV4-3
CDR3 length: 17
D gene: TRBD2
clone size: -
CDR3 protein: CASSPGAGAAGGETQYF
CDR3 DNA: TGCGCCAGCAGCCCCGGGGCGGGAGCGGCGGGTGGAGAGACCCAGTACTTC

J gene: TRBJ1-2
V gene: TRBV21-1
CDR3 length: 15
D gene: -
clone size: -
CDR3 protein: CASSKAATSPDGYTF
CDR3 DNA: TGTGCCAGCAGCAAAGCGGCAACTTCCCCTGATGGCTACACCTTC

J gene: TRBJ2-2
V gene: TRBV11-3
CDR3 length: 14
D gene: -
clone size: -
CDR3 protein: CASSFQGHTGELFF
CDR3 DNA: TGTGCCAGCAGCTTCCAGGGGCACACCGGGGAGCTGTTTTTT

J gene: TRBJ1-2
V gene: TRBV2
CDR3 length: 14
D gene: TRBD1
clone size: few
CDR3 protein: CASTDRAINYGYTF
CDR3 DNA: TGTGCCAGCACTGACAGGGCGATAAACTATGGCTACACCTTC

J gene: TRBJ2-1
V gene: TRBV19
CDR3 length: 15
D gene: TRBD1
clone size: few
CDR3 protein: CASSRKGTGESEQFF
CDR3 DNA: TGTGCCAGTAGTAGGAAGGGGACAGGGGAAAGTGAGCAGTTCTTC

J gene: TRBJ1-1
V gene: TRBV30
CDR3 length: 12
D gene: -
clone size: -
CDR3 protein: CAWTKGTNEAFF
CDR3 DNA: TGTGCCTGGACTAAAGGGACAAATGAAGCTTTCTTT

J gene: TRBJ2-7
V gene: TRBV28
CDR3 length: 14
D gene: -
clone size: -
CDR3 protein: CASSLGSSSYEQYF
CDR3 DNA: TGTGCCAGCAGTTTGGGGAGTAGCTCCTACGAGCAGTACTTC

J gene: TRBJ2-1
V gene: TRBV4-1
CDR3 length: 15
D gene: -
clone size: -
CDR3 protein: CASSQDGGTNNEQFF
CDR3 DNA: TGCGCCAGCAGCCAAGATGGGGGGACCAACAATGAGCAGTTCTTC

J gene: TRBJ2-5
V gene: TRBV5-1
CDR3 length: 15
D gene: TRBD1
clone size: -
CDR3 protein: CASSLATGRTETQYF
CDR3 DNA: TGCGCCAGCAGCTTGGCGACAGGGCGGACAGAGACCCAGTACTTC

J gene: TRBJ1-4
V gene: TRBV7-8
CDR3 length: 16
D gene: TRBD1
clone size: -
CDR3 protein: CASSLPMGQANEKLFF
CDR3 DNA: TGTGCCAGCAGTTTACCCATGGGACAGGCTAATGAAAAACTGTTTTTT

J gene: TRBJ1-1
V gene: TRBV2
CDR3 length: 13
D gene: -
clone size: few
CDR3 protein: CASSGGHNTEAFF
CDR3 DNA: TGTGCCAGCAGTGGTGGACATAACACTGAAGCTTTCTTT

J gene: TRBJ1-3
V gene: TRBV2
CDR3 length: 15
D gene: -
clone size: -
CDR3 protein: CASRKLTGSGNTIYF
CDR3 DNA: TGTGCCAGCAGGAAATTGACAGGCTCTGGAAACACCATATATTTT

J gene: TRBJ2-5
V gene: TRBV7-9
CDR3 length: 16
D gene: TRBD2
clone size: -
CDR3 protein: CASSPPGLAGPETQYF
CDR3 DNA: TGTGCCAGCAGCCCTCCGGGACTAGCGGGGCCAGAGACCCAGTACTTC